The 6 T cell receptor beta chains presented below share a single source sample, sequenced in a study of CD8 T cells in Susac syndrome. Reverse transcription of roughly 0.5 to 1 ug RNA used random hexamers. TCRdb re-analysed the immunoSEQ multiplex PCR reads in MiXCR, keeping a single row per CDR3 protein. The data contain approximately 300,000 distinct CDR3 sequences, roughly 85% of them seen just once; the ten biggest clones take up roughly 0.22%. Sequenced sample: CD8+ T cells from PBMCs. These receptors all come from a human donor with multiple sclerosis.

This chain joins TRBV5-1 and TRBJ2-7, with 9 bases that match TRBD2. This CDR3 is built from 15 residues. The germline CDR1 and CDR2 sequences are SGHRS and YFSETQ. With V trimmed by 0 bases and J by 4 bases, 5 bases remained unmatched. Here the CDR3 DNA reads TGCGCCAGCAGCTTGGGAATAGCGGGAGAGTACGAGCAGTACTTC. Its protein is CASSLGIAGEYEQYF.

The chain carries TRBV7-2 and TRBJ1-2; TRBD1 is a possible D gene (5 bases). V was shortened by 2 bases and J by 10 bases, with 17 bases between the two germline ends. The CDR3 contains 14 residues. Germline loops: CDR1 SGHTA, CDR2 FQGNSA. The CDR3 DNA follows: TGTGCCAGCAGCTTAAATCGGGCGGACGGGGCCTACACCTTC. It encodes CASSLNRADGAYTF.

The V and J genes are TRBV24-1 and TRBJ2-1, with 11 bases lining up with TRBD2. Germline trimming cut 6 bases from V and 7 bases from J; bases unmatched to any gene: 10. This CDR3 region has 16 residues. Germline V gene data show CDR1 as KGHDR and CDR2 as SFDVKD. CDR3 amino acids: CATSSLDGLAGNEQFF. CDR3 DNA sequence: TGTGCCACCAGTTCTCTTGACGGACTAGCGGGTAATGAGCAGTTCTTC.

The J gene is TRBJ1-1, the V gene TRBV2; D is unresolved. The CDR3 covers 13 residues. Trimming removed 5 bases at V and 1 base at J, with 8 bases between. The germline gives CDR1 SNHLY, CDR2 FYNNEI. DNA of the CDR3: TGTGCCAGCAGTATGGACCCGAACACTGAAGCTTTCTTT. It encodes CASSMDPNTEAFF.

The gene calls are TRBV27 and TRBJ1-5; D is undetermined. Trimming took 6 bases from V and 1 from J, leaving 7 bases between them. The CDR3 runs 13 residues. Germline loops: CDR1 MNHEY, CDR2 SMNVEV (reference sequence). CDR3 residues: CASSRTSNQPQHF. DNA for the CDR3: TGTGCCAGCAGCCGGACCAGCAATCAGCCCCAGCATTTT.

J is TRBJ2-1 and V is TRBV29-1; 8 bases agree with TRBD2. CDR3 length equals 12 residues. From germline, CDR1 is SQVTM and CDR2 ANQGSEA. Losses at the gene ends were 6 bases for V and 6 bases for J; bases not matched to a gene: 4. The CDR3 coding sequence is TGCAGCGTCGCGGGGGGCGGCAATGAGCAGTTCTTC. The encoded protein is CSVAGGGNEQFF.